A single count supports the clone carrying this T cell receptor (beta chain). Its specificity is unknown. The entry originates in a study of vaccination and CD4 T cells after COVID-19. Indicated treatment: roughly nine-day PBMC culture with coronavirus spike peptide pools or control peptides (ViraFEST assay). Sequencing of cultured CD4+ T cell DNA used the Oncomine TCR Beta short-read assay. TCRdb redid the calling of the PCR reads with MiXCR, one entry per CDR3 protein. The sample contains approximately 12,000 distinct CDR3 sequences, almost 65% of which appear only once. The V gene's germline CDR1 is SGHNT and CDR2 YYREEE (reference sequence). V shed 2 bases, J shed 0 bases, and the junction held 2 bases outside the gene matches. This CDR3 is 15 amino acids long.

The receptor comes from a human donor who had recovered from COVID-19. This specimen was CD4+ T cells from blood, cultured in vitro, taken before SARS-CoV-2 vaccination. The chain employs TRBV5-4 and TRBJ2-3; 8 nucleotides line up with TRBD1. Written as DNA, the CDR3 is TGTGCCAGCAGCTTCCGGGACAGGAGCACAGATACGCAGTATTTT. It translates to CASSFRDRSTDTQYF.